These 20 T cell receptor beta chains were sequenced from one sample in a study of CD8 T cells in ankylosing spondylitis. TCRdb processed the 5' RACE reads anew with MiXCR; each CDR3 protein has one entry. The sample carries more than 110,000 distinct CDR3 sequences, roughly 8.4% recorded once. The sequencing input was synovial fluid, either unsorted or a sorted T cell fraction (not recorded which). Every receptor here comes from a male donor with ankylosing spondylitis.

This clonotype is termed medium-sized (0.01 to 0.1%). J is TRBJ2-1 and V is TRBV7-2; TRBD2 matches at 8 bases. This CDR3 is built from 14 residues. Losses at the gene ends were 2 bases for V and 5 bases for J; bases not matched to a gene: 2. Germline CDR1 is SGHTA and CDR2 is FQGNSA. The CDR3 is CASSLIGGDNEQFF. CDR3 DNA: TGTGCCAGCAGCTTAATCGGGGGGGACAATGAGCAGTTCTTC.

In its sample, this clonotype was seen many times. The CDR3 DNA is TGTGCCAGCAGTCTCCGGACTAGCGGGAAGTTCTTC. Amino acid sequence: CASSLRTSGKFF. V gene TRBV3-1 combines with J gene TRBJ2-1; 12 bases are a match to TRBD2. The V segment lost 6 bases and the J segment 14 bases; nucleotides outside the gene matches: 5. CDR3 length: 12 amino acids. Per germline, CDR1 LGHDT and CDR2 YNNKEL (reference sequence).

This clonotype was observed at least ten times. The gene calls are TRBV4-1 and TRBJ2-5; D is possibly TRBD2 (5 bases). Germline CDR1 reads MGHRA; CDR2 reads YSYEKL. CDR3 length: 14 residues. V was clipped by 0 bases and J by 7 bases, with 12 bases between them. The CDR3: CASSQEKATRTQYF. In DNA form, the CDR3 reads TGCGCCAGCAGCCAAGAGAAGGCAACTAGGACCCAGTACTTC.

This clonotype was observed many times. This chain joins TRBV5-1 and TRBJ1-2, with 9 bases that match TRBD1. The CDR3 consists of 14 residues. The germline CDR1 and CDR2 sequences are SGHRS and YFSETQ. Trimming removed 4 bases from V and 10 bases from J; junction bases left unmatched: 11. CDR3 in DNA: TGCGCCAGCAGCGAGGGACAGGGTTTAGGATTCTACACCTTC. Translated: CASSEGQGLGFYTF.

The CDR3 DNA sequence: TGTGCCAGCAGCAAACGGGACAGGGGAGTTGGAAACACCATATATTTT. Amino acids: CASSKRDRGVGNTIYF. The gene calls are TRBV4-2 and TRBJ1-3; TRBD1 aligns across 10 bases. This CDR3 region has 16 residues. The junction had 7 bases not matched to a gene; V was cut back by 5 bases and J by 3 bases. Germline V gene lookup returns CDR1 LGHNA and CDR2 YNFKEQ.

This clonotype was observed a handful of times. The chain combines TRBV6-5 with TRBJ1-2; D is unresolved. V was trimmed by 2 bases and J by 10 bases, leaving 8 bases between them. The CDR3 loop spans 11 amino acids. Germline CDR1 MNHEY, CDR2 SVGAGI. The CDR3 DNA follows: TGTGCCAGCAGTTACGGGTTCGACTACACCTTC. It codes for CASSYGFDYTF.

This chain uses TRBV7-3 with TRBJ1-2; 9 bases are shared with TRBD1. The junction had 9 bases not matched to a gene; V was cut back by 2 bases and J by 8 bases. The V gene's germline CDR1 is SGHTA and CDR2 FQGTGA. The CDR3 spans 15 residues. CDR3 DNA: TGTGCCAGCAGCTTACATCCGGACAGGGGTAACGGCTACACCTTC. Protein product: CASSLHPDRGNGYTF.

The sample holds a few counts of this clonotype. The chain joins TRBV7-2 to TRBJ1-6, with 8 bases aligning to TRBD1. The germline CDR1 and CDR2 sequences are SGHTA and FQGNSA. V lost 6 bases to trimming and J lost 7 bases; unmatched junction nucleotides: 5. This CDR3 has 14 residues. CDR3 DNA sequence: TGTGCCAGCAGTCGGACAGGGCGGAATTCACCCCTCCACTTT. Translated: CASSRTGRNSPLHF.

This clonotype was seen at least ten times. The V and J genes are TRBV5-1 and TRBJ2-1; a possible D gene is TRBD1 (6 bases). V lost 3 bases and J 4 bases, leaving 14 bases between the germline ends. CDR1 is SGHRS and CDR2 is YFSETQ in the germline V gene. The CDR3 length is 15 residues. The CDR3 DNA is TGCGCCAGCAGCTCCTCACCTACAGGGTACAATGAGCAGTTCTTC. Its protein is CASSSSPTGYNEQFF.

About this clonotype: This may arise from a read error, as a much more abundant clone is one base away. J is TRBJ1-2 and V is TRBV11-2; 9 bases map to TRBD1. CDR3 length equals 15 residues. Germline V gives CDR1 SGHAT, CDR2 FQNNGV. For the CDR3, the DNA is TGTACCAGCAGCCAACAGGGGGCTGGGATCTATGGCTACACCTTC. Translating it yields CTSSQQGAGIYGYTF. The full variable domain, with the rest looked up from reference TRBV11-2 and TRBJ1-2, is EAGVAQSPRYKIIEKRQSVAFWCNPISGHATLYWYQQILGQGPKLLIQFQNNGVVDDSQLPKDRFSAERLKGVDSTLKIQPAKLEDSAVYLCTSSQQGAGIYGYTFGSGTRLTVV.

This clonotype was seen ten or more times. CDR3 coding DNA: TGCGCCAGCAGCTTGGACCAAGAGACCCAGTACTTC. This codes for CASSLDQETQYF. The chain has TRBV5-1 and TRBJ2-5; D ambiguous. With 0 bases removed from V and 0 bases from J, the gap between germline ends came to 0 bases. This CDR3 region has 12 residues. Germline V gene sequence: CDR1 SGHRS, CDR2 YFSETQ.

The J gene is TRBJ1-1, the V gene TRBV20-1; the match to TRBD1 covers 10 bases. This CDR3 has 14 residues. Trimming at V came to 5 bases and at J to 1 base, leaving 4 bases not matched to a gene. The germline V gene encodes CDR1 DFQATT and CDR2 SNEGSKA (reference sequence). CDR3 sequence reads: CSAGQGVSNTEAFF. The CDR3 DNA reads TGCAGTGCTGGACAGGGGGTCTCGAACACTGAAGCTTTCTTT.

The table lists this clonotype with a few counts. V is TRBV7-9 and J is TRBJ2-7, with no clear D. There are 14 residues in the CDR3. Germline V gene lookup returns CDR1 SEHNR and CDR2 FQNEAQ (reference sequence). Trimming left V 6 bases short and J 2 bases short, with 14 bases between. This CDR3 is CASSLPGQPYEQYF. The CDR3 coding sequence is TGTGCCAGCAGTTTGCCGGGCCAGCCCTACGAGCAGTACTTC.

This chain joins TRBV20-1 and TRBJ1-6, with D possibly being TRBD1 (6 bases). Trimming left V 5 bases short and J 0 bases short, with 14 bases between. The germline gives CDR1 DFQATT, CDR2 SNEGSKA (reference sequence). This CDR3 spans 16 amino acids. The CDR3 DNA follows: TGCAGTGCTCCCAGGGGCCGCGGCTCCTATAATTCACCCCTCCACTTT. It yields the protein CSAPRGRGSYNSPLHF.

V usage is TRBV5-1 and J usage is TRBJ2-1; 8 bases map to TRBD2. The germline CDR1 and CDR2 sequences are SGHRS and YFSETQ. Germline trimming cut 4 bases from V and 3 bases from J; bases unmatched to any gene: 6. The CDR3 has 15 amino acids. CDR3 protein: CASSLIAGNYNEQFF. In DNA form, the CDR3 reads TGCGCCAGCAGCCTAATAGCGGGAAACTACAATGAGCAGTTCTTC.

This clonotype has a count of ten or more. The rearrangement joins TRBV6-1 to TRBJ2-7, with TRBD1 as a possible D gene (6 bases). Trimming cost V 6 bases and J 5 bases, with 23 bases left between them. This CDR3 has 16 residues. The V gene's germline CDR1 is MNHNS and CDR2 SASEGT. The CDR3, as DNA: TGTGCCAGCAGCCGCTTTCCGTATGGGGGCAAGAACGAGCAGTACTTC. This gives the protein CASSRFPYGGKNEQYF.

This clonotype was counted many times. The chain recombines TRBV4-2 with TRBJ2-7; the D gene is possibly TRBD1 (6 bases). The germline gives CDR1 LGHNA, CDR2 YNFKEQ. CDR3 size: 13 residues. V was trimmed by 0 bases and J by 6 bases, leaving 9 bases between them. CDR3 DNA sequence: TGTGCCAGCAGCCAAGATACAGGGACCGAGCAGTACTTC. This encodes CASSQDTGTEQYF.

The chain couples TRBV2 to TRBJ1-4; no definite D call. The CDR3 is made up of 15 amino acids. CDR1 and CDR2 (germline): SNHLY, FYNNEI. V lost 5 bases to trimming and J lost 7 bases, with 17 bases between them. CDR3 sequence: CASSYQTRWPEKLFF. The CDR3 DNA is TGTGCCAGCAGTTATCAGACACGGTGGCCTGAAAAACTGTTTTTT.

The chain joins TRBV20-1 to TRBJ2-1, with 7 bases matching TRBD2. Unmatched junction bases numbered 6, after V lost 1 base and J lost 3 bases. In germline, CDR1 is DFQATT, CDR2 SNEGSKA (reference sequence). This CDR3 is built from 15 residues. The CDR3 DNA is TGCAGTGCTAGAGCGATGGGCGGGGGCTACAATGAGCAGTTCTTC. Protein product: CSARAMGGGYNEQFF.

This clonotype was observed many times. The gene calls are TRBV6-5 and TRBJ2-5; D perhaps matches TRBD1 (5 bases). Germline loops: CDR1 MNHEY, CDR2 SVGAGI. This CDR3 is 15 amino acids long. V shed 2 bases and J shed 0 bases, with 10 bases lying between them. CDR3 protein: CASSYAGSYQETQYF. CDR3 nucleotides: TGTGCCAGCAGTTACGCAGGGTCGTACCAAGAGACCCAGTACTTC.